The rows below give T cell receptor beta chains drawn from one sample of a study of blood T cells in healthy people across ages. TCRdb passed the 5' RACE reads through MiXCR, listing each CDR3 protein once. The sample carries around 900,000 distinct CDR3 sequences, approximately 50% recorded once. Material: blood. These TCRs come from a woman aged 60 to 75 in good health. Both conserved end residues are part of each CDR3. The D gene is left open where the match is weak.

-	TRBJ1-2	TRBV18	CASSPRRTNYGYTF
-	TRBJ1-2	TRBV12-3/TRBV12-4	CASSRGESYTF
-	TRBJ2-7	TRBV7-2	CASSLGGWDSYEQYF
TRBD2	TRBJ2-5	TRBV4-1	CASSQDGSLAGGKEQYF
TRBD1	TRBJ2-7	TRBV6-2/TRBV6-3	CASSYVDRGRRTQYF
-	TRBJ2-3	TRBV20-1	CSARDQGQLTDTQYF
TRBD2	TRBJ2-4	TRBV6-6	CASSRGLAGKNIQYF
-	TRBJ2-3	TRBV30	CARDPRGDTQYF
TRBD2	TRBJ2-1	TRBV15	CATSGHLSGRSYYNEQFF
-	TRBJ2-7	TRBV14	CASSQEYRHEQYF
-	TRBJ2-2	TRBV12-3/TRBV12-4	CASVRPAYKGELFF
TRBD2	TRBJ2-1	TRBV12-3/TRBV12-4	CASSRRTSGIFTYNEQFF
TRBD2	TRBJ2-3	TRBV20-1	CSVGSSGTADTQYF
-	TRBJ2-2	TRBV7-2	CASSPEGYTGELFF
-	TRBJ2-3	TRBV29-1	CSVIHPDTQYF
-	TRBJ2-7	TRBV6-2/TRBV6-3	CASRDPARYEQYF
-	TRBJ2-7	TRBV20-1	CSARAQYEQYF
TRBD1	-	TRBV6-6	CASAGQGGSYEQYF
TRBD1	TRBJ2-1	TRBV20-1	CSASGQGRYEQFF
TRBD2	TRBJ2-1	TRBV29-1	CSVAPGLAGGNNEQFF
TRBD2	-	TRBV6-2/TRBV6-3	CASSYSSGIAGDGETQYF
-	TRBJ1-2	TRBV5-1	CASSVAPGGLGEGYTF
-	TRBJ2-5	TRBV20-1	CTSLRRQETQYF
-	-	TRBV11-2	CASSPAWSEQYF
TRBD2	TRBJ2-5	TRBV6-5	CASSYIRTSSQETQYF
TRBD2	TRBJ2-1	TRBV18	CASSPARTSGSSYNEQFF
-	TRBJ1-4	TRBV10-3	CAISESRKLFF
-	TRBJ2-3	TRBV28	CASRSIDTQYF
TRBD2	TRBJ2-3	TRBV6-2/TRBV6-3	CASSYLAMASGRTRTDTQYF
-	TRBJ1-2	TRBV19	CASSSGTAGRYGYTF
-	TRBJ2-1	TRBV12-3/TRBV12-4	CASSLAGEVQFF
TRBD2	TRBJ2-3	TRBV5-1	CASSRKGLADSRGDTDTQYF
TRBD2	TRBJ2-7	TRBV6-2/TRBV6-3	CASSSTSGRFYEQYF
-	TRBJ1-2	TRBV5-1	CASSYGRGATYGYTF
TRBD1	TRBJ2-3	TRBV7-8	CASSSAIGGLADTQYF
-	TRBJ2-3	TRBV7-2	CASSLVSAEGDTQYF
-	TRBJ2-5	TRBV9	CASSVRAYQETQYF